This is a list of T cell receptor beta chains from one sample in a study of cytomegalovirus exposure and HLA in healthy donors. The data were produced by immunoSEQ multiplex PCR, yet TCRdb's version contains in-frame clones alone and is incomplete. The sample includes 200,000 to 250,000 clones, roughly 84% of them seen just once. Material for sequencing was PBMCs. These receptors were obtained from a woman under 30 in good health and CMV-seropositive. Both conserved end residues are part of each CDR3. D genes are given only for firm matches. Size is stated for part of the rows, as once, few or many counts, or as a class when the clone is expanded.

j_call d_call v_call clone_size cdr3_aa cdr3_nt
TRBJ2-7 TRBD1 TRBV6-1 - CASSALGQGLGEQYF TGTGCCAGCAGTGCCCTTGGACAGGGGCTGGGGGAGCAGTACTTC
TRBJ2-7 - TRBV28 - CASSLQIYEQYF TGTGCCAGCAGTTTACAGATCTACGAGCAGTACTTC
TRBJ2-3 TRBD1 TRBV5-1 once CASSLVQGTGTDTQYF TGCGCCAGCAGCTTGGTGCAGGGGACAGGCACAGATACGCAGTATTTT
TRBJ2-3 - TRBV10-3 - CAISAGWREDTQYF TGTGCCATCAGTGCGGGATGGAGGGAAGATACGCAGTATTTT
TRBJ1-2 - TRBV4-2 - CASSQTRFTNYGYTF TGTGCCAGCAGCCAAACGCGTTTTACGAACTATGGCTACACCTTC
TRBJ2-3 TRBD1 TRBV6-1 many CASTGQGPDTQYF TGTGCCAGCACGGGACAGGGCCCAGATACGCAGTATTTT
TRBJ2-7 TRBD1 TRBV2 - CASSVPGTVMGLVYEQYF TGTGCCAGCAGCGTGCCAGGGACAGTGATGGGATTGGTGTACGAGCAGTACTTC
TRBJ2-1 TRBD2 TRBV5-4 - CASSTPTSGRANEQFF TGTGCCAGCAGCACTCCGACTAGCGGGAGGGCGAATGAGCAGTTCTTC
TRBJ1-2 - TRBV19 - CASTKGGDGYTF TGTGCCAGTACCAAGGGGGGGGATGGCTACACCTTC
TRBJ2-7 TRBD1 TRBV27 - CASREDRRSRYEQYF TGTGCCAGCAGGGAGGACAGGAGATCGAGATACGAGCAGTACTTC
TRBJ2-7 - TRBV5-1 - CASSLDSGHSEQYF TGCGCCAGCAGCTTAGATTCGGGACATAGCGAGCAGTACTTC
TRBJ1-2 - TRBV5-1 - CASREPQRGYTF TGCGCCAGCCGCGAACCCCAGCGGGGCTACACCTTC
TRBJ1-2 - TRBV6-1 once CASSDWGRGDGYTF TGTGCCAGCAGTGATTGGGGGCGCGGCGATGGCTACACCTTC
TRBJ2-2 - TRBV4-1 - CASSQWLVNTGELFF TGCGCCAGCAGCCAATGGCTCGTCAACACCGGGGAGCTGTTTTTT
TRBJ1-3 - TRBV2 - CASSERSQGSGNTIYF TGTGCCAGCAGTGAAAGATCCCAGGGATCTGGAAACACCATATATTTT
TRBJ2-5 TRBD2 TRBV28 - CASSFRGELDRETQYF TGTGCCAGCAGTTTCCGGGGGGAACTCGATCGGGAGACCCAGTACTTC
TRBJ1-5 TRBD1 TRBV28 - CASSQGYRGVNQPQHF TGTGCCAGCAGCCAAGGGTACAGGGGTGTCAATCAGCCCCAGCATTTT
TRBJ1-5 - TRBV19 few CASTLSGHRDQPQHF TGTGCCAGTACCCTCTCCGGGCACAGGGACCAGCCCCAGCATTTT
TRBJ1-1 - TRBV9 - CASTTGMGTEAFF TGTGCCAGCACCACCGGGATGGGCACTGAAGCTTTCTTT
TRBJ2-7 TRBD2 TRBV5-1 - CASRSTSGSYEQYF TGCGCCAGCAGATCTACTAGCGGGAGTTACGAGCAGTACTTC
TRBJ2-7 TRBD1 TRBV28 - CASLTTGTGEIYEQYF TGTGCCAGCCTCACCACCGGGACAGGGGAGATTTACGAGCAGTACTTC
TRBJ1-5 TRBD1 TRBV19 few CATTDRLINQPQHF TGTGCCACCACGGACAGGTTGATCAATCAGCCCCAGCATTTT
TRBJ1-1 - TRBV27 - CASSLYGGSNTEAFF TGTGCCAGCAGTTTATACGGAGGATCAAACACTGAAGCTTTCTTT
TRBJ2-7 TRBD1 TRBV4-1 - CASSRPIKGQLSYEQYF TGCGCCAGCAGCCGCCCAATAAAGGGACAGCTCTCCTACGAGCAGTACTTC
TRBJ2-6 - TRBV21-1 once CASSYRDPRPGANVLTF TGTGCCAGCTCATACAGGGATCCAAGACCTGGGGCCAACGTCCTGACTTTC
TRBJ2-7 TRBD1 TRBV4-2 - CASSQEGQGYEQYF TGTGCCAGCAGCCAAGAAGGACAGGGCTACGAGCAGTACTTC
TRBJ2-7 - TRBV29-1 - CSAITPNGAGTGNRDTYSYEQYF TGCAGCGCTATTACACCCAACGGGGCAGGGACCGGCAACCGGGACACTTATTCCTACGAGCAGTACTTC
TRBJ2-7 - TRBV27 - CASSYRSWGEQYF TGTGCCAGCAGTTACAGGTCCTGGGGCGAGCAGTACTTC
TRBJ1-1 - TRBV2 - CASRKTENTEAFF TGTGCCAGCAGAAAGACAGAGAACACTGAAGCTTTCTTT
TRBJ2-3 TRBD2 TRBV7-9 once CASRSTSGRRKADTQYF TGTGCCAGCAGATCCACTAGCGGGAGAAGGAAGGCAGATACGCAGTATTTT
TRBJ1-2 - TRBV5-1 few CASSLAPGAYGYTF TGCGCCAGCAGCTTGGCCCCAGGGGCCTATGGCTACACCTTC
TRBJ2-1 TRBD1 TRBV30 - CAVDPGTAYVYQFF TGTGCCGTAGATCCCGGGACAGCATATGTTTACCAGTTCTTC
TRBJ1-5 TRBD1 TRBV29-1 - CSVGAGTGANQPQHF TGCAGCGTCGGCGCCGGGACAGGGGCCAATCAGCCCCAGCATTTT
TRBJ2-7 - TRBV20-1 - CSARVGYEQYF TGCAGTGCTAGAGTCGGCTACGAGCAGTACTTC
TRBJ1-2 - TRBV5-1 - CASSPTGDYGYTF TGCGCCAGCAGCCCTACAGGTGACTATGGCTACACCTTC
TRBJ2-3 - TRBV5-5 once CASSLEYAVRTDTQYF TGTGCCAGCAGCTTGGAATACGCAGTTCGCACAGATACGCAGTATTTT
TRBJ1-3 - TRBV5-1 - CASSLGAGGNTIYF TGCGCCAGCAGCTTGGGGGCAGGGGGAAACACCATATATTTT
TRBJ1-3 - TRBV14 - CASSHHHKGAGNTIYF TGTGCCAGCAGCCATCACCACAAAGGGGCTGGAAACACCATATATTTT
TRBJ1-3 - TRBV28 - CASSLSGVGNTIYF TGTGCCAGCAGCTTATCAGGGGTTGGAAACACCATATATTTT
TRBJ2-1 - TRBV2 - CASTPRRSSYNEQFF TGTGCCAGCACCCCCCGGAGGAGCTCCTACAATGAGCAGTTCTTC
TRBJ2-3 TRBD1 TRBV10-1 - CASSGGTERDTQYF TGCGCCAGCAGTGGTGGGACAGAGCGAGATACGCAGTATTTT
TRBJ2-7 - TRBV6-6 - CASSSTGDEQYF TGTGCCAGCAGTAGTACGGGAGACGAGCAGTACTTC
TRBJ2-3 - TRBV11-3 - CASSLEGQNTDTQYF TGTGCCAGCAGCTTAGAAGGACAGAATACAGATACGCAGTATTTT
TRBJ2-3 TRBD2 TRBV9 once CASSVVTATSAYTDTQYF TGTGCCAGCAGCGTAGTAACTGCGACTAGCGCTTACACAGATACGCAGTATTTT
TRBJ2-2 - TRBV2 - CASSLITQGRELFF TGTGCCAGCAGTCTCATAACCCAGGGAAGGGAGCTGTTTTTT